The following is a TCR beta chain sequence with its context. Its antigen remains unidentified. This sample is part of a study of OX40 agonist ivuxolimab in advanced cancers. In the study overall: Averaging roughly 60 years in age, with a range of about 23 to 90, the cohort was approximately 83% male.

CDR1 and CDR2 (germline): LNHDA, SQIVND (reference sequence). Trimming cost V 5 bases and J 14 bases; bases outside gene matches: 6. CDR3 size: 12 residues. Overall study results and limits: Among expanded peripheral T cells, antigen specificity went undetermined. CD4+ and CD8+ blood T cells expanded clonally by week 6 at 0.1 to 3.0 mg/kg. Relative to CD4+, CD8+ T cells held more expanded clones on average.

Assay: immunoSEQ multiplex PCR; the TCRdb copy retains only in-frame clones and omits some. The sample has around 80,000 clones, 80% to 90% seen once. This chain uses TRBV19 with TRBJ2-4, with 10 bases identical to TRBD1. The material was CD4+ or CD8+ T cells sorted from blood, obtained in a trial of the OX40 agonist ivuxolimab. The TCR originated in an adult with an advanced solid tumor such as melanoma, head and neck, liver or kidney cancer. CDR3 nucleotides: TGTGCCAGTAGTTCATCCGGGACAGGGGAGTACTTC. It encodes CASSSSGTGEYF. The full variable domain, completed using reference TRBV19 and TRBJ2-4, is DGGITQSPKYLFRKEGQNVTLSCEQNLNHDAMYWYRQDPGQGLRLIYYSQIVNDFQKGDIAEGYSVSREKKESFPLTVTSAQKNPTAFYLCASSSSGTGEYFGAGTRLSVL.